Included here is one T cell receptor (beta chain) sequence, with context. Its specific antigen is unknown. One base away there is no much larger clone; base qualities are not given. The CDR3 sequence holds 15 residues, the cysteine and phenylalanine included. CDR3 DNA is the only sequence kept; it has 45 bases, read in frame from the first base. V is trimmed back by 0 bases and J by 3 bases, and the junction contains 6 bases that no gene match accounts for. Looking up the germline V gene (reference sequence) yields CDR1 DFQATT and CDR2 SNEGSKA. The source of the sample is a study (dated by TCRdb to about 2016). The library was made by RT-PCR. The instrument was an Illumina MiSeq. TCRdb reprocessed the public reads (quality trimming at Q25 with fastp, clone calling with MiXCR) and kept in-frame beta chains. Rows matching on CDR3 protein sequence are summarized as one entry with the most common DNA and genes. The sample has about 700,000 distinct CDR3 sequences on record, over 12% of them singletons. Of the sample, just over 3.5% falls within the top ten clones.

The clonotype comes from a female donor in good health, serving as a healthy control. Here the chain combines TRBV20-1 and TRBJ2-7, and 9 junctional nucleotides match TRBD2. The sample was memory CD4+ T cells from blood. The nucleotide sequence reads as follows: TGCAGTGCTAGAGATCTGGCGGGAGGGGTCTACGAGCAGTACTTC. Its translation is CSARDLAGGVYEQYF.